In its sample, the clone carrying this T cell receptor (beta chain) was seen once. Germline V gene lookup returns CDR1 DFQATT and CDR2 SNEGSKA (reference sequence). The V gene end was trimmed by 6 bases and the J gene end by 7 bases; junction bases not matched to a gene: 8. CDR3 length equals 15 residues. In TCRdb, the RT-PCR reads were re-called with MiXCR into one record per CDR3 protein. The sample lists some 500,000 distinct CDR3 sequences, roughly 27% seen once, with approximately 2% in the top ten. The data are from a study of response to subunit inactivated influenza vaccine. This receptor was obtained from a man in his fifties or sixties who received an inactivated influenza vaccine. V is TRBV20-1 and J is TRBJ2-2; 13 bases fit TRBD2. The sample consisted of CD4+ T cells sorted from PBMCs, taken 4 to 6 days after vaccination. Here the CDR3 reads CSAVTSGGAVGELFF. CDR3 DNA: TGCAGTGCGGTTACTAGCGGGGGGGCTGTCGGGGAGCTGTTTTTT.